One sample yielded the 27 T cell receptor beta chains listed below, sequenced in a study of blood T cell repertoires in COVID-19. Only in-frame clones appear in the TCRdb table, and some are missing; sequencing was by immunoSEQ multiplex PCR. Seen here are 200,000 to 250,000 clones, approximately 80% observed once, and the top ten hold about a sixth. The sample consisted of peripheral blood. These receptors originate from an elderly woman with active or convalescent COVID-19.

The CDR3 is CASSYEPPGFNEKLFF. CDR3 bases: TGTGCCAGCAGCTACGAACCCCCAGGATTTAATGAAAAACTGTTTTTT. V is TRBV5-4 and J is TRBJ1-4; D is unclear. From germline, CDR1 is SGHNT and CDR2 YYREEE (reference sequence). V shed 3 bases and J shed 4 bases, with 16 bases lying between them. The CDR3 is 16 amino acids.

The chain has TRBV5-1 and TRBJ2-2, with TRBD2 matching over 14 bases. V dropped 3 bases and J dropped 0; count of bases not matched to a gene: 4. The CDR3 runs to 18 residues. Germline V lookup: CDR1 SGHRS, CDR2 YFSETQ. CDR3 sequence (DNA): TGCGCCAGCAGCTCCGGACTAGCGGGGGGTACGAACACCGGGGAGCTGTTTTTT. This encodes CASSSGLAGGTNTGELFF.

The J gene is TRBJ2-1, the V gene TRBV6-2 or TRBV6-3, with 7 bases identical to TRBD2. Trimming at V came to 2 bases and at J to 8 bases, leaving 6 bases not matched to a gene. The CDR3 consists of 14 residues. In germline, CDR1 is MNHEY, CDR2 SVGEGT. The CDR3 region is CASSYPGGSDEQFF. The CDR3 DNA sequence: TGTGCCAGCAGTTACCCAGGCGGGAGTGATGAGCAGTTCTTC.

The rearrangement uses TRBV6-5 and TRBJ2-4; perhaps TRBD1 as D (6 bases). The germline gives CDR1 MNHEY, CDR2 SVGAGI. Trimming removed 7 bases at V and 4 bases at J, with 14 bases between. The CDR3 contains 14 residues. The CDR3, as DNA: TGTGCCAGCAAGTATTGGACAGTAAAAAACATTCAGTACTTC. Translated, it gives CASKYWTVKNIQYF.

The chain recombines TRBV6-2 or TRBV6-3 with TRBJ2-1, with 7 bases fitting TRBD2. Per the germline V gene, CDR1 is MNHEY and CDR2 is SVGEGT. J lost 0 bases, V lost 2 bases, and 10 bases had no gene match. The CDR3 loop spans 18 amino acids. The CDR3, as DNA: TGTGCCAGCAGTTACCCCGCCAGAGCGGGACCCTCCTACAATGAGCAGTTCTTC. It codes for CASSYPARAGPSYNEQFF.

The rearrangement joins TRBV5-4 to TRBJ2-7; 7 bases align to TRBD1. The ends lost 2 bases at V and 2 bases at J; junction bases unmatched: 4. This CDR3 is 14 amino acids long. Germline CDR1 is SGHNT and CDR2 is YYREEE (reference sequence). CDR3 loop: CASSLDTGAYEQYF. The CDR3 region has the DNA TGTGCCAGCAGCTTAGACACAGGGGCCTACGAGCAGTACTTC.

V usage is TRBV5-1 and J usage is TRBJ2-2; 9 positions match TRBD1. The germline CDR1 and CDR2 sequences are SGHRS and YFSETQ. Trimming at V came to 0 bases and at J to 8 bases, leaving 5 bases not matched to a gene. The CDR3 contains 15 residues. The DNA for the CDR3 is TGCGCCAGCAGCTTGGGGGACAGGGAGAGTGGGGAGCTGTTTTTT. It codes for CASSLGDRESGELFF.

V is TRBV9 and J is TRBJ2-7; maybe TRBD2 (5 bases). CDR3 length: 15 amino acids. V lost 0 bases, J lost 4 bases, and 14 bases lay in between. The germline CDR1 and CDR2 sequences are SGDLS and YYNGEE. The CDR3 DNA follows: TGTGCCAGCAGCGTAGCCACCGGGGAATATTACGAGCAGTACTTC. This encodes CASSVATGEYYEQYF.

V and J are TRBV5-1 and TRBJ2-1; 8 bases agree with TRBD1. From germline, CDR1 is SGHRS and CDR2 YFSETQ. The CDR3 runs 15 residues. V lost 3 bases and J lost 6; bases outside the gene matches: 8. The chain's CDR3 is CASSSSATGVNEQFF. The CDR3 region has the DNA TGCGCCAGCAGCTCCTCGGCGACAGGGGTCAATGAGCAGTTCTTC.

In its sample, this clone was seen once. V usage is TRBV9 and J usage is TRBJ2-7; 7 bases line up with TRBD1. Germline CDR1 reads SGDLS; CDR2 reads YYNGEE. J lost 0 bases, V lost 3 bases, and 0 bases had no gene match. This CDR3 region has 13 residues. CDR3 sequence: CASSGTGSYEQYF. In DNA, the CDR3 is TGTGCCAGCAGCGGGACAGGCTCCTACGAGCAGTACTTC.

The CDR3 sequence: CAIGTDNQPQHF. In nucleotides, the CDR3 is TGTGCCATCGGAACAGACAATCAGCCCCAGCATTTT. V is TRBV10-3 and J is TRBJ1-5, with D unclear. This CDR3 spans 12 amino acids. CDR1 is ENHRY, CDR2 SYGVKD, per germline. V lost 8 bases and J 3 bases, leaving 8 bases between the germline ends.

As DNA, the CDR3 is TGCAGCGTTGCCCTAGGGGGATCAGATTCACCCCTCCACTTT. Protein: CSVALGGSDSPLHF. The chain carries TRBV29-1 and TRBJ1-6; possibly TRBD1 for D (6 bases). The length of the CDR3 is 14 residues. CDR1 is SQVTM, CDR2 ANQGSEA, per germline. V was clipped by 4 bases and J by 8 bases, with 15 bases between them.

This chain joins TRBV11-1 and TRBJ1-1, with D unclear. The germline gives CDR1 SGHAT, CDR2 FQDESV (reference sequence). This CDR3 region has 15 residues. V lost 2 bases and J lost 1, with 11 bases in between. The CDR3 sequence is CASSLSGGRNTEAFF. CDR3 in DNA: TGTGCCAGCAGCTTATCGGGAGGGAGGAACACTGAAGCTTTCTTT.

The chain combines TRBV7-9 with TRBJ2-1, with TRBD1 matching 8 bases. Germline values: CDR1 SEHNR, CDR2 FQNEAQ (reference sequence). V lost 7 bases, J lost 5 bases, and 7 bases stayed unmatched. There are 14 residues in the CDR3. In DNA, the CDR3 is TGTGCCAGCAACGACAGGGGATGGGACAATGAGCAGTTCTTC. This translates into CASNDRGWDNEQFF. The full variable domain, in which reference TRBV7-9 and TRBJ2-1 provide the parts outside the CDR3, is DTGVSQNPRHKITKRGQNVTFRCDPISEHNRLYWYRQTLGQGPEFLTYFQNEAQLEKSRLLSDRFSAERPKGSFSTLEIQRTEQGDSAMYLCASNDRGWDNEQFFGPGTRLTVL.

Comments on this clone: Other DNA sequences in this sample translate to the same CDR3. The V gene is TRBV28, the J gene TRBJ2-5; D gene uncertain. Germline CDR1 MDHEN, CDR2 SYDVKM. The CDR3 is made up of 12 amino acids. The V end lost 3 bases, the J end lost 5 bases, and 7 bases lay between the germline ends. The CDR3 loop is CASSFLRETQYF. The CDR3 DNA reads TGTGCCAGCAGTTTCCTCCGTGAGACCCAGTACTTC.

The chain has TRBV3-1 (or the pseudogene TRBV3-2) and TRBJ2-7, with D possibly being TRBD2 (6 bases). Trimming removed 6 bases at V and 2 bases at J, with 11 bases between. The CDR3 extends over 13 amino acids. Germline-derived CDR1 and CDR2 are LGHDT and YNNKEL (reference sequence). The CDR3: CASRFGTAYEQYF. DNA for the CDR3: TGTGCCAGCAGGTTCGGGACTGCCTACGAGCAGTACTTC.

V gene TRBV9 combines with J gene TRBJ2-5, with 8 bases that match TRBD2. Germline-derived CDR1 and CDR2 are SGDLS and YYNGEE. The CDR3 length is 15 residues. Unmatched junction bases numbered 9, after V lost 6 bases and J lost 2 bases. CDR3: CASTRRGTRQETQYF. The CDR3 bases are TGTGCCAGCACCCGTAGAGGGACTAGGCAAGAGACCCAGTACTTC.

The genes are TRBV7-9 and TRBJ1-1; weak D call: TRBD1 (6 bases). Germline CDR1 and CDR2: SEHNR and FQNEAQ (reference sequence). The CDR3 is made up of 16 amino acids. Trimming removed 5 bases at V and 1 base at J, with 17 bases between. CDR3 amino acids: CASSPAGARSNTEAFF. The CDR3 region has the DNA TGTGCCAGCAGCCCAGCAGGGGCCCGATCGAACACTGAAGCTTTCTTT.

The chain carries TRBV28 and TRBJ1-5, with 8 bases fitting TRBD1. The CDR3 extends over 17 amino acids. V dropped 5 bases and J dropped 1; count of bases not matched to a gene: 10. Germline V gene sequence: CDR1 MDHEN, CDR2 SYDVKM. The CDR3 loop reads CASSPPTGVTSNQPQHF. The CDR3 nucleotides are TGTGCCAGCAGTCCACCGACAGGGGTCACAAGCAATCAGCCCCAGCATTTT.

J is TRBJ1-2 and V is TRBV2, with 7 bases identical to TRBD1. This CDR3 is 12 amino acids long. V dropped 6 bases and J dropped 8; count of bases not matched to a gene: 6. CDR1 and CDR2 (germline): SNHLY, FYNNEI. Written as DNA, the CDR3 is TGTGCCAGCAGATCCACAGGGGTCGGCTACACCTTC. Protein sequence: CASRSTGVGYTF.

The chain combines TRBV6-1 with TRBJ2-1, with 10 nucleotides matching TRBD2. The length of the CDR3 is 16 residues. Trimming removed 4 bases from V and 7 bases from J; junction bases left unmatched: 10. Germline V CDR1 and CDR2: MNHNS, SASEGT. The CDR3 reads CASSVPGLAVRNEQFF. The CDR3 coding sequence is TGTGCCAGCAGTGTCCCCGGACTAGCGGTACGGAATGAGCAGTTCTTC.

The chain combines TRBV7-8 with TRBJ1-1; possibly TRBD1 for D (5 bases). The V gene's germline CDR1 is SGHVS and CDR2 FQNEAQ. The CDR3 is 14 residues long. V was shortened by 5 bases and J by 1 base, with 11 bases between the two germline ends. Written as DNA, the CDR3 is TGTGCCAGCAGCCCTCAGGGTCAGAACACTGAAGCTTTCTTT. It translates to CASSPQGQNTEAFF.

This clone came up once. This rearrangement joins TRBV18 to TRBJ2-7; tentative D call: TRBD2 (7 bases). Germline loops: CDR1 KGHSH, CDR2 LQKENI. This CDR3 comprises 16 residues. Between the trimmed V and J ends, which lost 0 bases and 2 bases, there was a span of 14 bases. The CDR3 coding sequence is TGTGCCAGCTCACCACCGAGTAGGGGGAGGGCCTACGAGCAGTACTTC. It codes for CASSPPSRGRAYEQYF.

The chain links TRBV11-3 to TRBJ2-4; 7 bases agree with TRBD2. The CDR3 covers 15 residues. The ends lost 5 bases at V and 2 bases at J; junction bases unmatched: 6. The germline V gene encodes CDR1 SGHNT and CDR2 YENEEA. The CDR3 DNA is TGTGCCAGCAGCCCCCTGGGGGGGTCCAAAAACATTCAGTACTTC. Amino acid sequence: CASSPLGGSKNIQYF.

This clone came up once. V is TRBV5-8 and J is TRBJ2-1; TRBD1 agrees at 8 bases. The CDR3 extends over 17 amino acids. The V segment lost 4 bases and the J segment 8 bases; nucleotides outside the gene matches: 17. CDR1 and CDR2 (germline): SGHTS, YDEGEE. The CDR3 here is CASSLDRTGPQGDEQFF. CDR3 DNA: TGTGCCAGCAGCCTTGATCGGACAGGGCCTCAGGGGGATGAGCAGTTCTTC.

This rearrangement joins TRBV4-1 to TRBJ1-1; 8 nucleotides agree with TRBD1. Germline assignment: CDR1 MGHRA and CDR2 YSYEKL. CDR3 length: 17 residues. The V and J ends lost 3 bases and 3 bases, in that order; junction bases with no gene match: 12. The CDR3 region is CASSQLQGGNRDTEAFF. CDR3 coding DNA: TGCGCCAGCAGCCAGTTACAGGGGGGTAATCGCGACACTGAAGCTTTCTTT.

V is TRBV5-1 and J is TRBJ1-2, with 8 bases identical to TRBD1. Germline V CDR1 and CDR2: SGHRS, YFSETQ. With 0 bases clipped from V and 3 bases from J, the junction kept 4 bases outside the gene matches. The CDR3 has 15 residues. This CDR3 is CASSLAGQGDYGYTF. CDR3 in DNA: TGCGCCAGCAGCTTGGCCGGACAGGGTGACTATGGCTACACCTTC.